This TCR beta chain was identified during a study of blood T cells in healthy people across ages. General observations from the study: Older individuals had lower TCR beta diversity per million T cells (the decline was roughly linear).

Germline CDR1 SGHRS, CDR2 YFSETQ. The CDR3 totals 15 residues. V gave up 0 bases and J gave up 4 bases, with 10 bases separating them. Isolated per sample were at least 7 million PBMCs. Regarding this clonotype: Its target is not known.

Combining a sample-barcoded 5' primer with a J-beta primer mix, a second PCR ran for about 7 to 11 cycles. No fewer than 3 million CDR3-containing paired-end reads came from each sample. TCRdb re-derived calls from the 5' RACE reads in MiXCR, one entry per CDR3 protein. This sample has 1.5 million to 2 million distinct CDR3 sequences, with around half found just once. The chain links TRBV5-1 to TRBJ1-4; D is undetermined. Source material: blood. This TCR derives from a woman between 40 and 55 years old in good health. CDR3 amino acids: CASSLGGVGNEKLFF. CDR3 nucleotides: TGCGCCAGCAGCTTGGGCGGGGTCGGTAATGAAAAACTGTTTTTT.